Listed below are T cell receptor beta chains from one sample, sequenced in a study of T cell changes during pregnancy in multiple sclerosis. Some clones are missing from TCRdb's copy, which holds only in-frame ones; the method was immunoSEQ multiplex PCR. This table holds 70,000 or so clones, over 80% found once. The sample was peripheral blood, taken in the third trimester of pregnancy. Receptor source: a female donor in good health, enrolled as a control in a pregnancy study. CDR3s include the opening cysteine and the closing phenylalanine or tryptophan. Fields, in order: CDR3 DNA, CDR3 protein, J gene, D gene, V gene, clone size. The D gene is left open where the match is weak. Clone size is stated in some rows and not others, as once, few, many or a class when expanded.

DNA: TGTGCCAGCAGCTTACTCAGACTCGGAGCCACAGATACGCAGTATTTT
CDR3: CASSLLRLGATDTQYF
J: TRBJ2-3
D: .
V: TRBV7-9
size: .

DNA: TGTGCCAGCTCACTCGGGACAGGGGAATTGGGCTACACCTTC
CDR3: CASSLGTGELGYTF
J: TRBJ1-2
D: TRBD1
V: TRBV18
size: .

DNA: TGTGCCAGCTCACACGGCTCACCAGCGCGTGAAGCTTTCTTT
CDR3: CASSHGSPAREAFF
J: TRBJ1-1
D: .
V: TRBV18
size: .

DNA: TGTGCCAGCAGCGGAGGGACTAGCGGGGGATACAATGAGCAGTTCTTC
CDR3: CASSGGTSGGYNEQFF
J: TRBJ2-1
D: TRBD2
V: TRBV5-8
size: .

DNA: TGTGCCAGCAGTTTGCTGACAGGGGGGGGAGAGACCCAGTACTTC
CDR3: CASSLLTGGGETQYF
J: TRBJ2-5
D: TRBD1
V: TRBV27
size: .

DNA: TGCGCCAGCAGTCCGGGACAGGGTCGCTACGAGCAGTACTTC
CDR3: CASSPGQGRYEQYF
J: TRBJ2-7
D: TRBD1
V: TRBV10-1
size: .

DNA: TGTGCCAGCTCACCACAGGCCCAAGGGGCAAGGACCGGGGAGCTGTTTTTT
CDR3: CASSPQAQGARTGELFF
J: TRBJ2-2
D: .
V: TRBV18
size: .

DNA: TGTGCCAGCACCTCCACAGGAGATTCCTACAATGAGCAGTTCTTC
CDR3: CASTSTGDSYNEQFF
J: TRBJ2-1
D: .
V: TRBV2
size: .

DNA: TGTGCCAGTAGCCTGGGACAGTTTGGCGAGCAGTACTTC
CDR3: CASSLGQFGEQYF
J: TRBJ2-7
D: TRBD1
V: TRBV19
size: once

DNA: TGCGCCAGCAGCTGGGGACTAGGGAACACCGGGGAGCTGTTTTTT
CDR3: CASSWGLGNTGELFF
J: TRBJ2-2
D: TRBD2
V: TRBV5-1
size: .

DNA: TGTGCCAGCAGGGGACAGGGGGCGTTCGAGCAGTACTTC
CDR3: CASRGQGAFEQYF
J: TRBJ2-7
D: TRBD1
V: TRBV5-6
size: .

DNA: TGCAGTGCGTCCAACGGGGAGACCCAGTACTTC
CDR3: CSASNGETQYF
J: TRBJ2-5
D: .
V: TRBV20-1
size: .

DNA: TGTGCCAGCAGTTTGGGGCAGGGGGCCGGGGCGAGTGGCTACACCTTC
CDR3: CASSLGQGAGASGYTF
J: TRBJ1-2
D: TRBD1
V: TRBV27
size: .

DNA: TGTGCCAGCATCAAGCAAAGAAGTAGTGCCTACAATGAGCAGTTCTTC
CDR3: CASIKQRSSAYNEQFF
J: TRBJ2-1
D: .
V: TRBV2
size: .

DNA: TGTGCCAGCAGCTTGTCAGACATAAGGGAAAAACTGTTTTTT
CDR3: CASSLSDIREKLFF
J: TRBJ1-4
D: .
V: TRBV7-2
size: few

DNA: TGTGCCAGCAGTACGACCAGGGTGAACACTGAAGCTTTCTTT
CDR3: CASSTTRVNTEAFF
J: TRBJ1-1
D: .
V: TRBV6-5
size: .

DNA: TGCGCCAGCAGCCGCGGACTAGCGGGAGAATCTGAGCAGTTCTTC
CDR3: CASSRGLAGESEQFF
J: TRBJ2-1
D: TRBD2
V: TRBV4-3
size: .

DNA: TGTGCCACCAGCAGAGATGTAGACGGGGTGCAGTCTTTCTTT
CDR3: CATSRDVDGVQSFF
J: TRBJ1-1
D: .
V: TRBV15
size: .

DNA: TGTGCCAGCAGCGCGGAGCTTGGACTAGCGGGAGTAATGTTCTTC
CDR3: CASSAELGLAGVMFF
J: TRBJ2-1
D: TRBD2
V: TRBV9
size: .